Presented here are 31 T cell receptor beta chains from one specimen sequenced in a study of OX40 agonist ivuxolimab in advanced cancers. Method: immunoSEQ multiplex PCR; TCRdb's copy keeps in-frame clones and lacks some. The table records around 110,000 clones, 90% to 95% of them present only once. The sample in question was CD4+ or CD8+ T cells sorted from blood, obtained in a trial of the OX40 agonist ivuxolimab. The receptors originated from an adult with an advanced solid tumor such as melanoma, head and neck, liver or kidney cancer.

The rearrangement uses TRBV19 and TRBJ2-7; weak D call: TRBD1 (5 bases). V shed 5 bases and J shed 4 bases, with 9 bases lying between them. The CDR3 has 12 amino acids. Germline values: CDR1 LNHDA, CDR2 SQIVND (reference sequence). Here the CDR3 DNA reads TGTGCCAGTAGTGATTCAGGGTACGAGCAGTACTTC. This translates into CASSDSGYEQYF.

The chain recombines TRBV7-3 with TRBJ1-2; TRBD1 matches 9 bases. This CDR3 contains 19 residues. V shed 5 bases, J shed 1 base, and the junction held 17 bases outside the gene matches. Germline CDR1 and CDR2: SGHTA and FQGTGA. The DNA of the CDR3 is TGTGCCAGCAGCCAAACCCACGTCCCGGGACAGGGTGGTAACTATGGCTACACCTTC. As protein: CASSQTHVPGQGGNYGYTF.

The CDR3 here is CASSLEGVNYGYTF. CDR3 DNA sequence: TGTGCCAGCAGCTTGGAGGGGGTGAACTATGGCTACACCTTC. The V call is TRBV5-5, the J call TRBJ1-2; D possibly corresponds to TRBD1 (6 bases). In germline, CDR1 is SGHKS, CDR2 YYEKEE (reference sequence). V lost 0 bases to trimming and J lost 2 bases, with 8 bases between them. CDR3 size: 14 residues.

This chain links TRBV5-5 with TRBJ2-1; D unclear. The CDR3 sequence is 16 residues long. Trimming took 7 bases from V and 0 from J, leaving 17 bases between them. Germline V gives CDR1 SGHKS, CDR2 YYEKEE (reference sequence). The CDR3 nucleotides are TGTGCCAGCCACACGGTCGAGGCGAGCTCCTACAATGAGCAGTTCTTC. It encodes CASHTVEASSYNEQFF.

The chain has TRBV30 and TRBJ1-3; no clear D. Germline assignment: CDR1 GTSNPN and CDR2 SVGIG (reference sequence). The CDR3 is 13 amino acids. V was pared by 3 bases and J by 4 bases, with 10 bases between. CDR3 residues: CAWRPLIGNTIYF. In DNA form, the CDR3 reads TGTGCCTGGAGACCCCTAATCGGAAACACCATATATTTT.

V gene TRBV14 combines with J gene TRBJ2-2, with 7 bases lining up with TRBD2. This CDR3 has 15 amino acids. V lost 4 bases, J lost 2 bases, and 4 bases stayed unmatched. Germline-derived CDR1 and CDR2 are SGHDN and FVKESK. The CDR3 nucleotides are TGTGCCAGCAGCCTGGGACTAATAAACACCGGGGAGCTGTTTTTT. It yields the protein CASSLGLINTGELFF. The whole variable domain, remainder taken from reference TRBV14 and TRBJ2-2, is EAGVTQFPSHSVIEKGQTVTLRCDPISGHDNLYWYRRVMGKEIKFLLHFVKESKQDESGMPNNRFLAERTGGTYSTLKVQPAELEDSGVYFCASSLGLINTGELFFGEGSRLTVL.

The chain combines TRBV6-1 with TRBJ2-1; 7 bases line up with TRBD1. Germline values: CDR1 MNHNS, CDR2 SASEGT. The CDR3 is 14 residues long. Trimming removed 3 bases from V and 5 bases from J; junction bases left unmatched: 4. CDR3 nucleotide sequence: TGTGCCAGCAGTGATCCGGGACAGCACAATGAGCAGTTCTTC. Its protein is CASSDPGQHNEQFF.

The rearrangement joins TRBV19 to TRBJ2-2, with D tentatively TRBD1 or TRBD2 (5 bases each). V lost 3 bases, J lost 3 bases, and 11 bases lay in between. The CDR3 runs to 15 residues. Germline CDR1 is LNHDA and CDR2 is SQIVND (reference sequence). CDR3 in amino acids: CASSIEGRDTGELFF. CDR3 in DNA: TGTGCCAGTAGTATCGAGGGCAGGGACACCGGGGAGCTGTTTTTT.

V gene TRBV11-2 combines with J gene TRBJ1-1; D is possibly TRBD1 (6 bases). Per germline, CDR1 SGHAT and CDR2 FQNNGV. This CDR3 contains 15 residues. Trimming pared 2 bases from V and 2 bases from J, leaving 12 bases between. In nucleotides, the CDR3 is TGTGCCAGCAGCTTATGGGCCGGGGGCAACACTGAAGCTTTCTTT. This translates into CASSLWAGGNTEAFF.

J is TRBJ1-6 and V is TRBV7-6; possible D gene TRBD1, 5 bases. The CDR3 contains 19 residues. The germline V gene encodes CDR1 SGHVS and CDR2 FNYEAQ. Trimming took off 1 base at V and 2 bases at J, with 18 bases between the two ends. The CDR3 reads CASSLGGGQGFTYNSPLHF. The CDR3 DNA reads TGTGCCAGCAGCTTAGGTGGCGGCCAGGGTTTTACCTATAATTCACCCCTCCACTTT.

The chain joins TRBV2 to TRBJ2-4, with D unclear. Germline lookup yields CDR1 SNHLY and CDR2 FYNNEI. Trimming removed 8 bases at V and 8 bases at J, with 19 bases between. CDR3 size: 14 residues. CDR3 amino acids: CASRWSDILDIQYF. CDR3 bases: TGTGCCAGCCGATGGTCAGATATCTTGGACATTCAGTACTTC.

The V gene is TRBV27, the J gene TRBJ1-5; 7 bases match TRBD1. This CDR3 is built from 15 residues. CDR1 MNHEY and CDR2 SMNVEV come from the germline V gene (reference sequence). V lost 6 bases and J lost 0; bases outside the gene matches: 5. The chain's CDR3 is CASSHRGYSNQPQHF. CDR3 DNA sequence: TGTGCCAGCAGCCACAGGGGATATAGCAATCAGCCCCAGCATTTT.

The genes are TRBV28 and TRBJ1-2; D call uncertain. The germline V gene encodes CDR1 MDHEN and CDR2 SYDVKM. V was clipped by 1 base and J by 5 bases, with 14 bases between them. This CDR3 has 15 residues. CDR3 sequence (DNA): TGTGCCAGCAGTTTATCGGCAGGCGGGAGGTATGGCTACACCTTC. Encoded protein: CASSLSAGGRYGYTF.

The chain recombines TRBV2 with TRBJ2-2; 9 bases map to TRBD2. V lost 6 bases to trimming and J lost 3 bases; unmatched junction nucleotides: 5. The CDR3 has 15 amino acids. Germline assignment: CDR1 SNHLY and CDR2 FYNNEI. The CDR3, as DNA: TGTGCCAGCAGGAAGACTAGCGGCTACACCGGGGAGCTGTTTTTT. Its translation is CASRKTSGYTGELFF.

This chain links TRBV4-3 with TRBJ2-1, with D perhaps given as TRBD1 or TRBD2 (5 bases each). Deletions cut 3 bases from V and 4 bases from J, with 13 bases between. CDR3 size: 15 residues. The germline V gene encodes CDR1 LGHNA and CDR2 YSLEER. The CDR3 sequence is CASSQGRIKYNEQFF. The CDR3 DNA sequence: TGCGCCAGCAGCCAGGGACGGATTAAATACAATGAGCAGTTCTTC.

This clone was counted a few times. The chain is built from TRBV6-5 and TRBJ1-6, with D unclear. The CDR3 covers 15 residues. Germline V gene lookup returns CDR1 MNHEY and CDR2 SVGAGI. V dropped 7 bases and J dropped 9 bases, with 19 bases sitting between them. The CDR3 here is CASTPRTALRSPLHF. The CDR3 DNA reads as TGTGCCAGCACCCCGAGGACGGCTCTACGTTCACCCCTCCACTTT.

The sample holds one count of this clone. The chain employs TRBV7-2 and TRBJ2-7; 10 bases line up with TRBD2. The CDR3 extends over 15 amino acids. Germline V gives CDR1 SGHTA, CDR2 FQGNSA. V lost 1 base, J lost 3 bases, and 3 bases stayed unmatched. The CDR3 DNA sequence: TGTGCCAGCAGCTTAGGACCTAGCGGGAGCTACGAGCAGTACTTC. Encoded protein: CASSLGPSGSYEQYF.

Written as DNA, the CDR3 is TGCAGCGTCCCCATTATGGGGGCCGGATGGGAAGATACGCAGTATTTT. Its translation is CSVPIMGAGWEDTQYF. The genes are TRBV29-1 and TRBJ2-3, with D possibly matching TRBD1 (6 bases). CDR3 size: 16 residues. V gave up 6 bases and J gave up 5 bases, with 24 bases separating them. The germline CDR1 and CDR2 sequences are SQVTM and ANQGSEA.

This clone appeared a single time. The genes are TRBV6-1 and TRBJ2-2; TRBD2 agrees at 9 bases. The V segment lost 0 bases and the J segment 0 bases; nucleotides outside the gene matches: 11. The CDR3 contains 20 residues. Germline CDR1 reads MNHNS; CDR2 reads SASEGT. The chain's CDR3 is CASSEALISGGFSNTGELFF. CDR3 coding DNA: TGTGCCAGCAGTGAAGCGCTTATCAGCGGGGGGTTCTCGAACACCGGGGAGCTGTTTTTT.

V is TRBV9 and J is TRBJ2-5; D is perhaps TRBD1 or TRBD2 (5 bases each). The V end was cut by 0 bases, the J end by 2 bases, with 11 bases between. CDR1 is SGDLS and CDR2 is YYNGEE in the germline V gene. This CDR3 has 15 amino acids. CDR3 sequence (DNA): TGTGCCAGCAGCGTAGCTGGGACCACTCAAGAGACCCAGTACTTC. This codes for CASSVAGTTQETQYF.

V and J are TRBV9 and TRBJ1-6; tentatively, D is TRBD1 (5 bases). Trimming took 2 bases from V and 6 from J, leaving 12 bases between them. The CDR3 consists of 15 residues. CDR1 is SGDLS, CDR2 YYNGEE, per germline. The CDR3 nucleotides are TGTGCCAGCAGCGTTCGACAGATGTTTAATTCACCCCTCCACTTT. This gives the protein CASSVRQMFNSPLHF. Full variable domain (rest looked up from reference TRBV9 and TRBJ1-6): DSGVTQTPKHLITATGQRVTLRCSPRSGDLSVYWYQQSLDQGLQFLIQYYNGEERAKGNILERFSAQQFPDLHSELNLSSLELGDSALYFCASSVRQMFNSPLHFGNGTRLTVT.

The chain links TRBV4-2 to TRBJ2-1, with 12 bases lining up with TRBD2. J lost 7 bases, V lost 4 bases, and 11 bases had no gene match. The length of the CDR3 is 17 residues. Per the germline V gene, CDR1 is LGHNA and CDR2 is YNFKEQ. As DNA, the CDR3 is TGTGCCAGCAGCCTTTACCTAGCGGGAGGGCCACAGAATGAGCAGTTCTTC. Translation gives CASSLYLAGGPQNEQFF.

This chain uses TRBV28 with TRBJ2-7; 8 nucleotides match TRBD2. With V trimmed by 6 bases and J by 5 bases, 12 bases remained unmatched. Germline CDR1 reads MDHEN; CDR2 reads SYDVKM. The CDR3 spans 15 residues. CDR3 nucleotide sequence: TGTGCCAGCAGCCCACGGACTAGCCAAGTTCACGAGCAGTACTTC. This translates into CASSPRTSQVHEQYF.

V and J are TRBV18 and TRBJ2-7, with D tentatively TRBD2 (7 bases). Trimming took off 2 bases at V and 6 bases at J, with 11 bases between the two ends. Germline V CDR1 and CDR2: KGHSH, LQKENI. The CDR3 length is 13 residues. The CDR3 loop reads CASSPGGAGEQYF. The DNA for the CDR3 is TGTGCCAGCTCACCAGGGGGGGCCGGCGAGCAGTACTTC.

The chain joins TRBV25-1 to TRBJ1-2; D is ambiguous. The CDR3 runs to 14 residues. Germline lookup yields CDR1 MGHDK and CDR2 SYGVNS. Trimming left V 2 bases short and J 4 bases short, with 11 bases between. CDR3 in DNA: TGTGCCAGCAGTGAACCGCGAGGGCTCTATGGCTACACCTTC. This sequence encodes CASSEPRGLYGYTF.

The rearrangement uses TRBV7-2 and TRBJ2-2; no clear D. There are 15 residues in the CDR3. V lost 5 bases and J lost 0, with 10 bases in between. CDR1 is SGHTA and CDR2 is FQGNSA in the germline V gene. The DNA for the CDR3 is TGTGCCAGCAGCCCCCGCTTTTCGAACACCGGGGAGCTGTTTTTT. Translating gives CASSPRFSNTGELFF.

In DNA form, the CDR3 reads TGTGCCAGCAGCAATGGGACTAGCGGGAGATCGACAGATACGCAGTATTTT. The encoded protein is CASSNGTSGRSTDTQYF. The chain has TRBV7-9 and TRBJ2-3; 14 bases line up with TRBD2. This CDR3 comprises 17 residues. CDR1 and CDR2 from the germline V gene are SEHNR and FQNEAQ (reference sequence). Germline trimming cut 5 bases from V and 3 bases from J; bases unmatched to any gene: 7. The full variable domain, its missing parts supplied by reference TRBV7-9 and TRBJ2-3, is DTGVSQNPRHKITKRGQNVTFRCDPISEHNRLYWYRQTLGQGPEFLTYFQNEAQLEKSRLLSDRFSAERPKGSFSTLEIQRTEQGDSAMYLCASSNGTSGRSTDTQYFGPGTRLTVL.

The rearrangement joins TRBV6-6 to TRBJ2-5, with a weak D call TRBD2 (5 bases). The length of the CDR3 is 13 residues. Looked up from germline, CDR1 is MNHNY and CDR2 is SVGAGI (reference sequence). Trimming stripped 5 bases from V and 7 bases from J, with 14 bases between. For the CDR3, the DNA is TGTGCCAGCAGTACCCCACGGGATACGACCCAGTACTTC. Its protein is CASSTPRDTTQYF.

This chain uses TRBV6-5 with TRBJ1-2; TRBD1 aligns across 10 bases. Unmatched junction bases numbered 3, after V lost 5 bases and J lost 0 bases. This CDR3 has 15 residues. CDR1 is MNHEY and CDR2 is SVGAGI in the germline V gene. CDR3 residues: CASSGTGEANYGYTF. The CDR3 DNA sequence: TGTGCCAGCAGTGGGACAGGGGAGGCTAACTATGGCTACACCTTC.

The chain uses TRBV7-2 and TRBJ1-2; no definite D call. V was shortened by 5 bases and J by 1 base, with 11 bases between the two germline ends. Germline CDR1 is SGHTA and CDR2 is FQGNSA. This CDR3 contains 14 residues. CDR3 coding DNA: TGTGCCAGCAGCCCAGGACTGGTTAACTATGGCTACACCTTC. It yields the protein CASSPGLVNYGYTF. Filled out from reference TRBV7-2 and TRBJ1-2, the complete variable domain reads GAGVSQSPSNKVTEKGKDVELRCDPISGHTALYWYRQSLGQGLEFLIYFQGNSAPDKSGLPSDRFSAERTGGSVSTLTIQRTQQEDSAVYLCASSPGLVNYGYTFGSGTRLTVV.

The gene calls are TRBV5-1 and TRBJ2-3; D unresolved. CDR1 is SGHRS, CDR2 YFSETQ, per germline. This CDR3 has 15 residues. The V end was cut by 0 bases, the J end by 3 bases, with 11 bases between. This CDR3 reads CASSLDRGRTDTQYF. The CDR3 coding sequence is TGCGCCAGCAGCTTGGACCGAGGCCGAACAGATACGCAGTATTTT.